The present T cell receptor (beta chain) was sequenced within a study of T-cell memory formation after mild COVID-19. Study as a whole: TCR clusters were mostly donor specific. Broader study findings: Cross-reactive memory appears to have joined, as suggested by some responding clones showing up in pre-infection memory. Most CD4+ clones that shrank were in CM and EM, while CD8+ ones turned up in EMRA.

Constant-segment primers served in 5'RACE that generated TCR alpha and TCR beta cDNA libraries bearing sample barcodes and UMIs. TCRdb passed the 5' RACE reads through MiXCR, listing each CDR3 protein once. The repertoire includes more than 35,000 distinct CDR3 sequences, 8% to 10% of them detected once, and 12% sits in the top ten. This clonotype occurred a few times. As yet, its antigen is unknown. The material sequenced was PBMCs or a T cell subset sorted from them (not recorded which). This TCR derives from an adult woman who had mild COVID-19 (a few samples of this study predate the infection). Cell type and time point are not known.

The CDR3 sequence: CSVDPGGVEEQYF. CDR3 DNA: TGCAGCGTTGACCCGGGAGGAGTCGAAGAGCAGTACTTC. J is TRBJ2-7 and V is TRBV29-1, with 7 bases lining up with TRBD2. The CDR3 spans 13 residues. The V gene end was trimmed by 3 bases and the J gene end by 7 bases; junction bases not matched to a gene: 9. CDR1 is SQVTM, CDR2 ANQGSEA, per germline.